This TCR beta chain was captured by sequencing in a study of T cells expressing NK-cell markers (dated by TCRdb to about 2020). Broadly, across the study: In sorted CD3+CD56+NKG2C+, CD3+CD56+NKG2C- and CD3+CD56-NKG2C+ T-cell subsets from about eight donors, TCR beta-chain repertoires were profiled. Libraries were sequenced as 2 x 150 bp reads on Illumina HiSeq 2000/2500, MiSeq or NextSeq. All eight donors whose samples were sequenced were randomly selected healthy volunteers, three of them men and five women. Seven of the eight sequenced donors were HCMV-seropositive and one was HCMV-seronegative. General conclusions and limits of the study: Those dominant clonotypes were again the most abundant among CD3+CD56-NKG2C+ cells in several donors, at about 25-60.1%. Whether the expanded NKG2C-expressing T cell clones were specific for HCMV antigens was left unclear. In several donors, the dominant CD3+CD56+NKG2C+ clonotypes were among the top 10 CD8+ clonotypes and accounted for about 1.0-8% of CD8+ T cells.

The sequencer listed for this sample is Illumina HiSeq 2000. TCR beta cDNA libraries were prepared using 5'RACE template switching, which introduced a universal primer site and unique molecular identifiers. cDNA synthesis was primed from the TCR beta constant segment and was followed by two successive PCR amplification steps. In the authors' own workflow: MIGEC handled demultiplexing of the reads and grouping by UMI, while MiTCR was used to assemble and quantify clonotypes. To remove erroneous sequences, TCR cDNA sequences were retained only when supported by two or more reads. The tcR package was used for downstream repertoire analysis, with clonotypes matched between fractions based on CDR3 nucleotide sequence plus V segment. VDJmatch was used to annotate antigen specificity against VDJdb, with one amino acid substitution in CDR3 allowed. With the reads reprocessed by TCRdb, a single entry stands for each CDR3 protein sequence and no DNA is reported. The V and J calls and clone size come from TCRdb's table, not from the authors' own analysis. This sample's clone table shows some 150,000 distinct CDR3 sequences. The biggest ten clones account for approximately 12% of the sample.

With regard to this clonotype: The antigen it binds to is not known.

To determine HCMV serostatus, a commercial ELISA kit was used to detect HCMV-specific IgG in serum. Peripheral blood mononuclear cells were isolated from blood by Ficoll density gradient centrifugation. Sequencing was carried out using blood T cells: a sorted CD56 or NKG2C T cell subset, CD4+ or CD8+ T cells, or bulk PBMC T cells (not recorded which). This TCR was recovered from a man aged 18 to 30 in good health. Donor details come from another sample of the same person, matched by shared clones.

The CDR3 region has the sequence CASEDGNTQYF. The rearranged segments are TRBV12-3 or TRBV12-4 and TRBJ2-3. Its CDR3 holds 11 amino acids, cysteine through phenylalanine. DNA is not recorded here.